This T cell receptor (beta chain) was recovered during a study of CD8+ T cells in alopecia areata. Broader study findings: Compared with mice, patients displayed less clear TCR sharing, possibly for HLA-related reasons.

On this clone: Its antigen is as yet unknown.

TCR sequencing used cDNA made by reverse transcription of extracted RNA. The table came from immunoSEQ multiplex PCR; TCRdb's copy has only in-frame clones and leaves some out. The table shows under 350,000 clones, with roughly 64% occurring only once. The sample's treatment: oral pan-JAK inhibitor, 5-10 mg twice daily. CDR3 length: 14 residues. Germline V CDR1 and CDR2: SNHLY, FYNNEI. V lost 0 bases, J lost 12 bases, and 9 bases stayed unmatched. Sequenced material: CD4+ T cells sorted from blood, taken at week 24, from a patient treated with tofacitinib. The chain employs TRBV2 and TRBJ2-5, with 8 bases fitting TRBD2. The source is a human donor with alopecia areata. CDR3 sequence: CASSEAVGGGRKYF. For the CDR3, the DNA is TGTGCCAGCAGTGAAGCGGTCGGCGGGGGGCGCAAGTACTTC.